The sequence of this T cell receptor beta chain was determined in a study of T cells in Graves' hyperthyroidism and ophthalmopathy. Trimming shortened V by 0 bases and J by 5 bases, and 10 bases separated the two germline ends. The CDR3 runs 14 residues. Per the germline V gene, CDR1 is LGHDT and CDR2 is YNNKEL (reference sequence). The table lists this clonotype with many counts. Uncontrolled infection, other autoimmune disease, pregnancy and lactation each barred patients from inclusion. Clinical symptoms, serum thyroxine and TRAb, thyroid ultrasound and orbital computed tomography together formed the diagnostic basis. The blood sample was taken at first hyperthyroidism diagnosis, before any ophthalmopathy symptoms. The authors obtained PBMCs from around 11 ml of fresh peripheral blood. Authors of the study amplified TCR beta CDR3 regions from RNA transcripts. First-round RT-PCR of the TCR CDR3 relied on the HTBI primer set. MiXCR, applied by TCRdb to the multiplex PCR reads, yields one record per CDR3 protein. The data contain under 750,000 distinct CDR3 sequences, 15% to 20% of them singletons.

This TCR came from a woman aged 50 to 65 with Graves' hyperthyroidism that later progressed to Graves' ophthalmopathy. The chain uses TRBV3-1 and TRBJ1-2; D is uncertain. The sequenced sample was blood. CDR3 loop: CASSQDAGFYGYTF. CDR3 bases: TGTGCCAGCAGCCAAGATGCGGGGTTTTATGGCTACACCTTC.